One and the same sample provided the 31 T cell receptor beta chains below, sequenced in a study of blood T cell repertoires in COVID-19. Assay: immunoSEQ multiplex PCR; the TCRdb copy retains only in-frame clones and omits some. Among approximately 390,000 clones, roughly 86% were seen once, and the ten largest hold around 2.1%. The sequenced sample consisted of PBMCs or T cells enriched from blood (not recorded which). Receptor source: a woman aged 40 to 50 with acute COVID-19.

The V gene is TRBV2, the J gene TRBJ1-2; D is undetermined. Trimming left V 2 bases short and J 3 bases short, with 10 bases between. CDR1 SNHLY and CDR2 FYNNEI come from the germline V gene. This CDR3 has 14 residues. The CDR3 sequence is CASSESVRDYGYTF. The CDR3 DNA reads as TGTGCCAGCAGTGAATCAGTGAGGGACTATGGCTACACCTTC.

This chain connects TRBV2 to TRBJ2-5, with D perhaps TRBD1 (5 bases). Trimming pared 8 bases from V and 1 base from J, leaving 23 bases between. CDR1 and CDR2 (germline): SNHLY, FYNNEI. The CDR3 contains 17 residues. The chain's CDR3 is CASSIRAGKISQETQYF. In DNA form, the CDR3 reads TGTGCCAGCTCGATCCGAGCAGGGAAAATAAGCCAAGAGACCCAGTACTTC. Supplemented by reference TRBV2 and TRBJ2-5, the full variable domain reads EPEVTQTPSHQVTQMGQEVILRCVPISNHLYFYWYRQILGQKVEFLVSFYNNEISEKSEIFDDQFSVERPDGSNFTLKIRSTKLEDSAMYFCASSIRAGKISQETQYFGPGTRLLVL.

As concerns this clone: A single base separates this from a much larger clone, so it may be a read error. The rearrangement uses TRBV5-1 and TRBJ1-1, with D maybe TRBD1 (6 bases). CDR3 length: 14 residues. The V gene's germline CDR1 is SGHRS and CDR2 YFSETQ. Trimming left V 0 bases short and J 1 base short, with 7 bases between. The DNA of the CDR3 is TGCGCCAGCAGCTTGGAACAGGGGAACACTGAAGCTTTCTTT. This translates into CASSLEQGNTEAFF.

The chain is built from TRBV6-5 and TRBJ1-3; D gene unclear. This CDR3 has 11 residues. The V end lost 8 bases, the J end lost 4 bases, and 6 bases lay between the germline ends. Germline lookup yields CDR1 MNHEY and CDR2 SVGAGI. CDR3 sequence (DNA): TGTGCCAGCCGGGTGGGAAACACCATATATTTT. Amino acids: CASRVGNTIYF.

This clone showed up just once. J is TRBJ2-5 and V is TRBV15; 9 nucleotides line up with TRBD2. Germline CDR1 and CDR2: LNHNV and YYDKDF (reference sequence). CDR3 length equals 15 residues. The trim removed 0 bases at V and 7 bases at J, leaving 6 bases unmatched. The CDR3 region has the DNA TGTGCCACCAGCAGAGATCTAGCGGGGTTGGGGACCCAGTACTTC. Translating gives CATSRDLAGLGTQYF. The full variable domain, its missing parts supplied by reference TRBV15 and TRBJ2-5, is DAMVIQNPRYQVTQFGKPVTLSCSQTLNHNVMYWYQQKSSQAPKLLFHYYDKDFNNEADTPDNFQSRRPNTSFCFLDIRSPGLGDTAMYLCATSRDLAGLGTQYFGPGTRLLVL.

This chain connects TRBV28 to TRBJ1-2; 9 nucleotides line up with TRBD1. Germline V gene data show CDR1 as MDHEN and CDR2 as SYDVKM. This CDR3 contains 13 residues. J gave up 5 bases and V 7 bases, and 5 bases lay outside the gene matches. The CDR3 loop is CASNAGTGYGYTF. CDR3 in DNA: TGTGCCAGCAACGCCGGGACAGGGTATGGCTACACCTTC.

The chain recombines TRBV16 with TRBJ1-6; D is undetermined. CDR3 length: 16 residues. Trimming took off 5 bases at V and 7 bases at J, with 18 bases between the two ends. Germline assignment: CDR1 KGHSY and CDR2 FQNENV. The CDR3, as DNA: TGTGCCAGCAGCACCGGACTTCCGATGACAAATTCACCCCTCCACTTT. Residues: CASSTGLPMTNSPLHF.

V gene TRBV9 combines with J gene TRBJ1-1; 7 bases fit TRBD1. V trimming: 3 bases; J trimming: 7 bases; junction bases outside the gene matches: 6. Germline V gene data show CDR1 as SGDLS and CDR2 as YYNGEE. CDR3 size: 13 residues. The CDR3 is CASSGTGRNEAFF. Written as DNA, the CDR3 is TGTGCCAGCAGCGGGACAGGCCGGAATGAAGCTTTCTTT.

The rearrangement links TRBV3-1 (or the pseudogene TRBV3-2) to TRBJ1-2; D gene ambiguous. V was cut by 5 bases and J by 8 bases, with 24 bases left in between. Germline CDR1 reads LGHDT; CDR2 reads YNNKEL (reference sequence). CDR3 length: 16 amino acids. The CDR3 nucleotides read TGTGCCAGCAGCAACCAGGCCACCGGTTTGGCACGAGGCTACACCTTC. Residues: CASSNQATGLARGYTF.

The J gene is TRBJ1-5, the V gene TRBV7-9, with D unresolved. The CDR3 consists of 15 residues. The V and J ends lost 5 bases and 0 bases respectively, with 11 bases between them. Germline CDR1 reads SEHNR; CDR2 reads FQNEAQ (reference sequence). The CDR3 protein is CASSREGLSNQPQHF. DNA of the CDR3: TGTGCCAGCAGCCGCGAAGGACTTAGCAATCAGCCCCAGCATTTT.

The chain joins TRBV5-1 to TRBJ2-7; D unclear. Looked up from germline, CDR1 is SGHRS and CDR2 is YFSETQ. The CDR3 totals 12 residues. Trimming removed 4 bases from V and 0 bases from J, with 5 bases in between. The DNA for the CDR3 is TGCGCCAGCAGCGAGCCCTCCTACGAGCAGTACTTC. As protein: CASSEPSYEQYF.

V gene TRBV25-1 combines with J gene TRBJ2-3; weak D call: TRBD2 (5 bases). Trimming pared 1 base from V and 0 bases from J, leaving 8 bases between. From germline, CDR1 is MGHDK and CDR2 SYGVNS. There are 15 residues in the CDR3. CDR3 protein: CASSELRESTDTQYF. The CDR3, as DNA: TGTGCCAGCAGTGAATTACGGGAAAGCACAGATACGCAGTATTTT.

V usage is TRBV7-8 and J usage is TRBJ2-7; D is possibly TRBD1 (6 bases). Germline values: CDR1 SGHVS, CDR2 FQNEAQ. Deletions cut 1 base from V and 6 bases from J, with 16 bases between. The CDR3 loop spans 15 amino acids. The CDR3 bases are TGTGCCAGCAGCTTAGTTGGGACACGGCCGTCCGAGCAGTACTTC. Protein sequence: CASSLVGTRPSEQYF.

This chain joins TRBV18 and TRBJ1-2; 7 positions agree with TRBD1. Germline assignment: CDR1 KGHSH and CDR2 LQKENI. Trimming took 3 bases from V and 2 from J; bases not matched to a gene: 6. The CDR3 has 15 amino acids. CDR3 in DNA: TGTGCCAGCTCACCGGACGGGACAGTGAACTATGGCTACACCTTC. Amino acids: CASSPDGTVNYGYTF.

The chain couples TRBV18 to TRBJ2-1; D remains unclear. The CDR3 is 13 amino acids. Germline CDR1 reads KGHSH; CDR2 reads LQKENI. V lost 8 bases to trimming and J lost 2 bases, with 10 bases between them. CDR3 in amino acids: CASHGATYNEQFF. For the CDR3, the DNA is TGTGCCAGCCACGGTGCAACCTACAATGAGCAGTTCTTC.

The V gene is TRBV19, the J gene TRBJ2-7; 8 nucleotides line up with TRBD2. Germline V gene data show CDR1 as LNHDA and CDR2 as SQIVND (reference sequence). J lost 4 bases, V lost 4 bases, and 6 bases had no gene match. The CDR3 consists of 14 residues. As DNA, the CDR3 is TGTGCCAGTAGTAAGGCTAGCGGGCCATACGAGCAGTACTTC. Translated, it gives CASSKASGPYEQYF.

The chain combines TRBV7-9 with TRBJ2-1; 7 bases agree with TRBD2. The CDR3 is 14 amino acids. Germline V gives CDR1 SEHNR, CDR2 FQNEAQ (reference sequence). V lost 5 bases to trimming and J lost 10 bases; unmatched junction nucleotides: 11. The CDR3 here is CASSPLRGRWEQFF. As DNA, the CDR3 is TGTGCCAGCAGCCCCCTGCGGGGGAGATGGGAGCAGTTCTTC.

This chain links TRBV11-2 with TRBJ2-3, with a weak D call TRBD2 (7 bases). The CDR3 runs 15 residues. The germline CDR1 and CDR2 sequences are SGHAT and FQNNGV. V was cut by 5 bases and J by 3 bases, with 15 bases left in between. CDR3 sequence: CASSLLGGLTDTQYF. In DNA form, the CDR3 reads TGTGCCAGCAGCCTGCTGGGGGGGCTGACAGATACGCAGTATTTT.

CDR3 protein: CASSEMEIGGGTEAFF. The CDR3 coding sequence is TGTGCCAGCAGTGAAATGGAGATAGGGGGTGGAACTGAAGCTTTCTTT. The chain couples TRBV2 to TRBJ1-1; D is perhaps TRBD1 (6 bases). Per the germline V gene, CDR1 is SNHLY and CDR2 is FYNNEI. V was shortened by 2 bases and J by 5 bases, with 18 bases between the two germline ends. The CDR3 totals 16 residues.

This chain links TRBV10-2 with TRBJ1-2; D is unresolved. The germline V gene encodes CDR1 WSHSY and CDR2 SAAADI. The V gene lost 3 bases and the J gene lost 2 bases, with 13 bases spanning the gap. The CDR3 sequence is 15 residues long. The CDR3 sequence is CASSEPRIGNYGYTF. The CDR3 DNA sequence: TGCGCCAGCAGTGAACCCAGGATAGGCAACTATGGCTACACCTTC.

A note on this clone: The same CDR3 also results from other DNA sequences found in this sample. The chain recombines TRBV7-9 with TRBJ1-2, with TRBD1 matching 8 bases. The V gene's germline CDR1 is SEHNR and CDR2 FQNEAQ (reference sequence). V gave up 1 base and J gave up 2 bases; unmatched junction bases: 0. The CDR3 consists of 14 residues. The CDR3 DNA reads as TGTGCCAGCAGCTTAGGACAGGGGAACTATGGCTACACCTTC. Translation gives CASSLGQGNYGYTF.

The V and J genes are TRBV6-5 and TRBJ1-5, with D possibly matching TRBD1 (6 bases). The V and J ends lost 7 bases and 3 bases respectively, with 16 bases between them. There are 15 residues in the CDR3. Germline assignment: CDR1 MNHEY and CDR2 SVGAGI. For the CDR3, the DNA is TGTGCCAGCACCCCGGGACATACTGACAATCAGCCCCAGCATTTT. Its translation: CASTPGHTDNQPQHF.

The CDR3 region is CASSQRKTSGSFYEQYF. For the CDR3, the DNA is TGTGCCAGCAGCCAAAGGAAGACTAGCGGCAGCTTCTACGAGCAGTACTTC. The chain combines TRBV3-1 (or the pseudogene TRBV3-2) with TRBJ2-7, with 9 bases fitting TRBD2. The V and J ends lost 2 bases and 3 bases, in that order; junction bases with no gene match: 11. The CDR3 is 17 residues long. Looked up from germline, CDR1 is LGHDT and CDR2 is YNNKEL (reference sequence).

This sequence joins TRBV25-1 and TRBJ1-2, with 8 bases aligning to TRBD1. The V segment lost 5 bases and the J segment 2 bases; nucleotides outside the gene matches: 10. CDR3 length: 16 amino acids. Germline V lookup: CDR1 MGHDK, CDR2 SYGVNS. The CDR3 bases are TGTGCCAGCAGTTTCCACGGACAGGGTGGGAACTATGGCTACACCTTC. Translation: CASSFHGQGGNYGYTF.

V usage is TRBV18 and J usage is TRBJ1-1; D is perhaps TRBD1 (5 bases). CDR3 length equals 15 residues. Germline assignment: CDR1 KGHSH and CDR2 LQKENI. The ends were cut back, 3 bases at V and 1 base at J, with 12 bases in the middle. The CDR3 protein is CASSPGGGWNTEAFF. The DNA for the CDR3 is TGTGCCAGCTCACCTGGCGGGGGTTGGAACACTGAAGCTTTCTTT.

The chain carries TRBV7-9 and TRBJ2-4; D perhaps matches TRBD2 (5 bases). The V and J ends lost 3 bases and 0 bases respectively, with 9 bases between them. The CDR3 length is 15 residues. Looked up from germline, CDR1 is SEHNR and CDR2 is FQNEAQ (reference sequence). In DNA form, the CDR3 reads TGTGCCAGCAGCTTGGAGGCACGAGCCAAAAACATTCAGTACTTC. Translated: CASSLEARAKNIQYF.

This CDR3 is CAGRTGVDYGYTF. DNA for the CDR3: TGTGCCGGCCGAACAGGGGTGGACTATGGCTACACCTTC. The genes are TRBV6-6 and TRBJ1-2; 7 bases match TRBD1. The CDR3 covers 13 residues. CDR1 is MNHNY, CDR2 SVGAGI, per germline (reference sequence). Trimming removed 11 bases from V and 3 bases from J; junction bases left unmatched: 9.

DNA of the CDR3: TGTGCCAGCAGTTATGTCGATCAGCCCCAGCATTTT. Amino acids: CASSYVDQPQHF. The V gene is TRBV6-1, the J gene TRBJ1-5, with D hard to call. Germline V gene data show CDR1 as MNHNS and CDR2 as SASEGT. CDR3 size: 12 residues. Trimming shortened V by 5 bases and J by 5 bases, and 7 bases separated the two germline ends.

V gene TRBV30 combines with J gene TRBJ1-4; D gene ambiguous. From germline, CDR1 is GTSNPN and CDR2 SVGIG (reference sequence). V was cut by 1 base and J by 7 bases, with 7 bases left in between. The CDR3 is 12 amino acids. CDR3 bases: TGTGCCTGGAGTGCCGAGAGTGAAAAACTGTTTTTT. The encoded protein is CAWSAESEKLFF.

V usage is TRBV6-6 and J usage is TRBJ1-2; TRBD1 is a possible D gene (5 bases). CDR1 and CDR2 from the germline V gene are MNHNY and SVGAGI (reference sequence). The CDR3 totals 14 residues. The germline V and J ends were trimmed by 7 bases and 4 bases, with 16 bases remaining between them. The CDR3 here is CASTEQALGYGYTF. Here the CDR3 DNA reads TGTGCCAGCACTGAACAGGCTCTAGGCTATGGCTACACCTTC.

The chain carries TRBV4-1 and TRBJ1-2, with a tentative D call TRBD1 (6 bases). Deletions cut 1 base from V and 1 base from J, with 13 bases between. Germline CDR1 reads MGHRA; CDR2 reads YSYEKL. The CDR3 runs to 16 residues. The CDR3 region is CASSQGVTGHNYGYTF. In nucleotides, the CDR3 is TGCGCCAGCAGCCAAGGTGTTACAGGGCATAACTATGGCTACACCTTC.